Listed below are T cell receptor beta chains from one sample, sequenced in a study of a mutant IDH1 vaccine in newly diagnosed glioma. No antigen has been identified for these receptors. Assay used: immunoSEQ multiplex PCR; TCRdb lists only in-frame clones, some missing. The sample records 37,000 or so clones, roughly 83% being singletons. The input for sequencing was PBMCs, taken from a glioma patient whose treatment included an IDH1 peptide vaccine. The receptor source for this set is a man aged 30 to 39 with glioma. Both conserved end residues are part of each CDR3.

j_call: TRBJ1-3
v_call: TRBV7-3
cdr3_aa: CASSLGASSGSTIYF

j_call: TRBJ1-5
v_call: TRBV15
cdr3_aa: CATSRESGVNQPQHF

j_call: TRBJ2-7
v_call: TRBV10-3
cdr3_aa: CAISEAVTSGRAYEQYF

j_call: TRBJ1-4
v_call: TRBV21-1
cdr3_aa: CASSKEVHREPANEKLFF

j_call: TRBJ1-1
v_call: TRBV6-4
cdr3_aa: CASNLQGTEAFF

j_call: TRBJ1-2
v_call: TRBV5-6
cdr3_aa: CASSPGRNYGYTF

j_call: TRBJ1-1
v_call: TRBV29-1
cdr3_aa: CSGGLGNTEAFF

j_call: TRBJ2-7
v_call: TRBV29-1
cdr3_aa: CSVGGQIYEQYF

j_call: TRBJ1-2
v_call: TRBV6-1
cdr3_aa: CASSEGVRTYTF

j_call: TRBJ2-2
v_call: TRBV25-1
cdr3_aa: CASSERQAANTGELFF

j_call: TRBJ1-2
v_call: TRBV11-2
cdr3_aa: CASSLEAGRTNYGYTF

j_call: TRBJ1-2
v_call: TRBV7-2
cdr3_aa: CASSLRVDYGYTF

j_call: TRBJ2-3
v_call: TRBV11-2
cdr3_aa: CASFPGTGPSDTQYF

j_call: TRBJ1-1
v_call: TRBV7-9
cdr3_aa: CASSSGQGLNTEAFF

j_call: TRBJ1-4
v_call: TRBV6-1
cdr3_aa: CASSNPVAGWEKLFF

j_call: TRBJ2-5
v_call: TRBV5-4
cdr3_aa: CASSLPPGQGKETQYF

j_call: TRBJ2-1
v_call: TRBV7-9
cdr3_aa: CASSFPSGSRSYNEQFF

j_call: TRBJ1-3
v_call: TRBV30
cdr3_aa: CAWRQNSGNTIYF

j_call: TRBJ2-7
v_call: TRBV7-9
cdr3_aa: CASSLSEGIPYEQYF

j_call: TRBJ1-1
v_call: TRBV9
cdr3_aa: CASSVGGRRTTEAFF

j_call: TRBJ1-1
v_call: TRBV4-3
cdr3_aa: CASSQARGAAFF

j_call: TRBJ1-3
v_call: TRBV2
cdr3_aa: CASTDDGNTIYF

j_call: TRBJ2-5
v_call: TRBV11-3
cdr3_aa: CASSLDGRAGETQYF

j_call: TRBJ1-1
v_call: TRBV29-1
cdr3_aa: CSGGTGPNTEAFF

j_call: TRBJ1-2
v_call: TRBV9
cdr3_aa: CASGPGGNYGYTF

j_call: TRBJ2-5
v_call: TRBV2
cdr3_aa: CASGTEEETQYF

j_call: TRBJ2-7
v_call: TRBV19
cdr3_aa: CASSEGYEQYF

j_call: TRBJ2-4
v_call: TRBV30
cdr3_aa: CAWSDWADIQYF

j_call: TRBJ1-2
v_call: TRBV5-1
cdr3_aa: CASSLDRGYGYTF

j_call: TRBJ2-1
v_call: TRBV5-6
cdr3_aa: CASSSDRGRRSSYNEQFF

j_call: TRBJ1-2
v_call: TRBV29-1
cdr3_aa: CSVEGRGLNYGYTF

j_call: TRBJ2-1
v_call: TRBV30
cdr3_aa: CAWIASSYNEQFF

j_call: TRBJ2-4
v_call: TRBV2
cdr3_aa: CASSVQGPGKNIQYF

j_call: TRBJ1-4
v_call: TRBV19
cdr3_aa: CASSTRWQSNEKLFF

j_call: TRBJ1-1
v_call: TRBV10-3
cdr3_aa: CAMLDRENTEAFF

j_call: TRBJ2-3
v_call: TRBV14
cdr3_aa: CASSPFGQGLDTQYF

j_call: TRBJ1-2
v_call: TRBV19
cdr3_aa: CASSALVSNYGYTF

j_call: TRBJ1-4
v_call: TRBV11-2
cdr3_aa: CASSLGRDRVNEKLFF

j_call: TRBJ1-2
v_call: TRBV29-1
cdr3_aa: CSVDGQGTGYGYTF

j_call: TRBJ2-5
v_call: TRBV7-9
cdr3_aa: CASSLGRGEETQYF

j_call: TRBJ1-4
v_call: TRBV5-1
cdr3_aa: CASSSGRVRHEKLFF

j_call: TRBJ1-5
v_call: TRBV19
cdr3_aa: CASSIGDSGWPQHF

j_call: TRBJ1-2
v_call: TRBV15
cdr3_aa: CATSRDGRVYGYTF

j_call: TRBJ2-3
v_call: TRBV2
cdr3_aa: CASSVGLAGGVDTQYF

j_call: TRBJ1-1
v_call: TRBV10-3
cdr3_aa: CAISVGVNTEAFF

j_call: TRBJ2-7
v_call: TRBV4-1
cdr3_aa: CASSQDISGDEQYF

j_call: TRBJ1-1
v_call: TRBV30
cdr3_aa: CAWRDREYQAFF